The entry below describes one T cell receptor (beta chain). Its antigen is still unknown. CD8 cells regarded as naive lacked CD45RO, were positively chosen for CCR7, and omitted terminally differentiated effector memory CD45RA+ cells. These data are taken from a study of shared clonotypes between healthy human individuals. Study conclusions and caveats: Generally, estimated richness proved larger in naive subsets than it did in memory subsets. Specimens sampled were limited to blood, with tissue repertoires likely differing.

CDR1 and CDR2 from the germline V gene are LGHNA and YSLEER. The CDR3 consists of 13 residues. V shed 3 bases and J shed 7 bases, with 12 bases lying between them. Genomic DNA from each subset was divided evenly over several immunoSEQ plates. Profiling relied on immunoSEQ multiplex PCR, and the TCRdb table lists in-frame clones only, not all of them. The sample yields more than 2 million clones, about 95% seen once. This TCR derives from a man younger than 35 in good health. The material sequenced was naive CD8+ T cells sorted from blood. V usage is TRBV4-3 and J usage is TRBJ2-5, with D possibly being TRBD2 (6 bases). The CDR3 nucleotides read TGCGCCAGCAGCCATACCACAGCGGGGACCCAGTACTTC. As protein: CASSHTTAGTQYF.